This TCR beta chain is from a study of T-cell reconstitution after alpha-beta-depleted transplantation in children (dated by TCRdb to the mid-2010s). General notes on the study: Using TCR repertoire profiling, the study followed T-cell immune reconstitution in a quantitative way in children after TCRalphabeta/CD19-depleted allogeneic hematopoietic cell transplantation. Findings and caveats that apply to the study as a whole: In some patients, the high TCRbeta diversity seen at day 60 was put down to recipient T cells and intrathymic progenitors that had survived conditioning. Over subsequent months, a decline in hyperexpanded clone frequencies was noted, and after one year, T-cell counts and TCRbeta diversity were mostly ascribed to newly produced T cells. About two months after transplant, the apparently early recovery of alphabetaT-cell counts reportedly depended on just several hundred clones that had expanded rapidly and came from non-depleted graft cells.

Library preparation employed PCR. The sample was run on an Illumina HiSeq 2500. TCR libraries were prepared with molecular barcoding, using unique molecular identifiers to normalize TCRbeta repertoire quantification. TCRdb ran its own pipeline on the public reads, namely fastp trimming at Q25 and MiXCR clone calling, and kept in-frame beta chains. Each record represents a unique CDR3 protein, reported with the most common genes and DNA among its rows. For this sample there are 300,000 to 400,000 distinct CDR3 sequences; 15% to 20% appear just once. Of the sample, around two fifths falls within the top ten clones. The treatment or condition label for this specimen denotes: allogeneic hematopoietic cell transplantation with graft depleted of TCRalphabeta T cells and CD19 B cells. The transplant recipients were children given TCRalphabeta/CD19-depleted allogeneic hematopoietic cell grafts. This clonotype was seen a handful of times. Its antigen is unknown. Base qualities are missing; no much larger clone stands one base away.

CDR1 LGHNA and CDR2 YNFKEQ are derived from the germline V gene. V is trimmed back by 0 bases and J by 3 bases, and the junction contains 3 bases that no gene match accounts for. The CDR3 spans 16 residues, from the cysteine through the phenylalanine. This entry keeps only the CDR3 DNA: 48 bases, framed from base 1. Specimen: PBMCs, mostly from graft donor cells, collected 360 days after TCRalphabeta/CD19-depleted stem cell transplant. Rearrangement joined TRBV4-2 to TRBJ1-5; the central 9 bases match TRBD1. The TCR originated in a male patient between 2 and 10 years old who had a stem cell transplant for acute lymphoblastic leukemia, so the T cells may come from the graft donor. The CDR3 loop reads CASSQEGQGANQPQHF. The nucleotide sequence reads TGTGCCAGCAGCCAAGAGGGACAGGGTGCCAATCAGCCCCAGCATTTT.